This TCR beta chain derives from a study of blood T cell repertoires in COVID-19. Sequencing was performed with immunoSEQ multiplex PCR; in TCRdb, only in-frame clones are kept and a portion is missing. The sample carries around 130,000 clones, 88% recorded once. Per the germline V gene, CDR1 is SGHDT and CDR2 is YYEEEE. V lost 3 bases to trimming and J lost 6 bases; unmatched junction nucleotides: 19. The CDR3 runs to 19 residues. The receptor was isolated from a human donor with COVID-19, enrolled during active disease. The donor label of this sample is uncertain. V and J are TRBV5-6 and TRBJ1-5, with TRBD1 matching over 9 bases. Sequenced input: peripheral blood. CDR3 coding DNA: TGTGCCAGCAGCTCCCGGGGGGAGGGACAGGGCGAGTTCGGTCAGCCCCAGCATTTT. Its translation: CASSSRGEGQGEFGQPQHF.